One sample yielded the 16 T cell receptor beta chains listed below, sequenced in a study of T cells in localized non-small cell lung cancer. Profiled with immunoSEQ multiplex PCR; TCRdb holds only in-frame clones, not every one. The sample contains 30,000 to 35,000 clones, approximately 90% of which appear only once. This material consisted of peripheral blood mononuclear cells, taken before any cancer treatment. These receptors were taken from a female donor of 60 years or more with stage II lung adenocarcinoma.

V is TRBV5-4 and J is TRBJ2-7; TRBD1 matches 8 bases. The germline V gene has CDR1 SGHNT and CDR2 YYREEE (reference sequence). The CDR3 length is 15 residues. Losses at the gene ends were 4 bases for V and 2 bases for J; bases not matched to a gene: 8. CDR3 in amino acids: CASSPKQGVTYEQYF. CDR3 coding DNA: TGTGCCAGCAGCCCCAAACAGGGGGTCACCTACGAGCAGTACTTC.

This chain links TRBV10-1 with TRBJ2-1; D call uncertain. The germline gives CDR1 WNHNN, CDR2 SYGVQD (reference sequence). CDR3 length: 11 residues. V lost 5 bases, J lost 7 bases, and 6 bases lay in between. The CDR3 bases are TGCGCCAGCAGTTCCAGAAATGAGCAGTTCTTC. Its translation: CASSSRNEQFF.

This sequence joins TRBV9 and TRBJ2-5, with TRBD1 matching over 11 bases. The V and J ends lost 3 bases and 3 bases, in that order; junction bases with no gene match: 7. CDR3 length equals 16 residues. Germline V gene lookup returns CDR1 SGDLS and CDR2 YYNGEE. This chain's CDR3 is CASSARDRGSEETQYF. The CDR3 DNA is TGTGCCAGCAGCGCGAGGGACAGGGGGTCCGAAGAGACCCAGTACTTC.

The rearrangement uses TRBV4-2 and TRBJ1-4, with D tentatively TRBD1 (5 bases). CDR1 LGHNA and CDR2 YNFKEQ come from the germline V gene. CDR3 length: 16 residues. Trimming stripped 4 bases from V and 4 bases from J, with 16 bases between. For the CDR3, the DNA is TGTGCCAGCAGCCCCGGGACCCCTCGGGGTAATGAAAAACTGTTTTTT. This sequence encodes CASSPGTPRGNEKLFF.

The chain's CDR3 is CASSFRPRETQYF. Here the CDR3 DNA reads TGTGCCAGCAGCTTTCGGCCGCGGGAGACCCAGTACTTC. This chain connects TRBV6-5 to TRBJ2-5; D is unresolved. V dropped 6 bases and J dropped 5 bases, with 13 bases sitting between them. The CDR3 totals 13 residues. Germline-derived CDR1 and CDR2 are MNHEY and SVGAGI.

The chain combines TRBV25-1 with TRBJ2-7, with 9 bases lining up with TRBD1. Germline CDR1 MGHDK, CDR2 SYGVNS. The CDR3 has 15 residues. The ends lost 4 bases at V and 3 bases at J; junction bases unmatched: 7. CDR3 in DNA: TGTGCCAGCAGTGCGCGTGGGACAGGGTTCTACGAGCAGTACTTC. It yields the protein CASSARGTGFYEQYF.

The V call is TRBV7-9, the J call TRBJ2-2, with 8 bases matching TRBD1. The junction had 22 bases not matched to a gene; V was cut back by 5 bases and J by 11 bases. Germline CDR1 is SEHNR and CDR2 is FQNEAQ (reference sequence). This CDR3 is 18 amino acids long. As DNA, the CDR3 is TGTGCCAGCAGCCATCGACTACCGGGACAGGCCTTAGTCAAAGAGCTGTTTTTT. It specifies CASSHRLPGQALVKELFF.

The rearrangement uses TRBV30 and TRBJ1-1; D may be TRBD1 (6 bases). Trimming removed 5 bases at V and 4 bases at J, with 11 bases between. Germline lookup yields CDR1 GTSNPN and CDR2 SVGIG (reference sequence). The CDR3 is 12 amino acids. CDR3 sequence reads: CAWVGGGTEAFF. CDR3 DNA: TGTGCCTGGGTGGGAGGGGGCACTGAAGCTTTCTTT.

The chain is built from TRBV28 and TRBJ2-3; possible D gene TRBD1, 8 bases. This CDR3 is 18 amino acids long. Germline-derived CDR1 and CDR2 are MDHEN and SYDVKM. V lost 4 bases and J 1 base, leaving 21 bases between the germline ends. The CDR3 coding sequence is TGTGCCAGCAGTTCCGACAGGGGAGGGGGAGGGGGCACAGATACGCAGTATTTT. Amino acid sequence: CASSSDRGGGGGTDTQYF.

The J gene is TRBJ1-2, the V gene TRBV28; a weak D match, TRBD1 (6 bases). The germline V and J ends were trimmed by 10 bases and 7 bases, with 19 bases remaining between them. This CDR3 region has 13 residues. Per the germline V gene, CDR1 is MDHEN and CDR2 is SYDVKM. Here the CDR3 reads CAIPGLGAGGYTF. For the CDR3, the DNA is TGTGCCATTCCGGGGCTGGGGGCAGGTGGCTACACCTTC.

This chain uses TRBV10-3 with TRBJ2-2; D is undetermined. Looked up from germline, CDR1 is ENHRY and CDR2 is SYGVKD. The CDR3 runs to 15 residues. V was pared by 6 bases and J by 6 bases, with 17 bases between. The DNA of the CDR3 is TGTGCCATCAGCTTCAAGGACGGAAACCCCGGGGAGCTGTTTTTT. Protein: CAISFKDGNPGELFF.

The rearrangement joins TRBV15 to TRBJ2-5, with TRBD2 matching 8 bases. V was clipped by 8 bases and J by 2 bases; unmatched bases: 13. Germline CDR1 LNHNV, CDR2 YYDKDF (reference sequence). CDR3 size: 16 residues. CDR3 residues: CATSPLAGRAQETQYF. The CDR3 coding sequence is TGTGCCACCTCACCCTTAGCCGGGAGGGCACAAGAGACCCAGTACTTC.

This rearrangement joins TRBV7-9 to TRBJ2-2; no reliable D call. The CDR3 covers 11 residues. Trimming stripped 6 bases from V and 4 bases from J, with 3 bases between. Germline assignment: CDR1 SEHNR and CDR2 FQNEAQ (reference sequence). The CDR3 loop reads CASRFTGELFF. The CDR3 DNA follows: TGTGCCAGCAGATTCACCGGGGAGCTGTTTTTT.

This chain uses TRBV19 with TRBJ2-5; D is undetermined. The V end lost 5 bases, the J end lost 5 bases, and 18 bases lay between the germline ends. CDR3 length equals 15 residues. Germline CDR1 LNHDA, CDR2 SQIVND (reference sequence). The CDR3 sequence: CASSVQGGLRETQYF. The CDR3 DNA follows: TGTGCCAGTAGTGTCCAAGGTGGCCTTCGGGAGACCCAGTACTTC.

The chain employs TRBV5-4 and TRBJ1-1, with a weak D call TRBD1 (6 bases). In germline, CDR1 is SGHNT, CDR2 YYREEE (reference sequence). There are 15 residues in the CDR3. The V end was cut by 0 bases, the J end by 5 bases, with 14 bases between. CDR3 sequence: CASSLGWGRGTEAFF. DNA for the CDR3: TGTGCCAGCAGCTTGGGATGGGGCAGGGGTACTGAAGCTTTCTTT.

CDR3 nucleotides: TGTGCCAGCAGTCGGGACCCCAGAAACACCATATATTTT. Protein sequence: CASSRDPRNTIYF. The rearrangement links TRBV2 to TRBJ1-3; a possible D gene is TRBD1 (5 bases). In germline, CDR1 is SNHLY, CDR2 FYNNEI. CDR3 size: 13 residues. V shed 5 bases and J shed 5 bases, with 10 bases lying between them.